A selection of T cell receptor beta chains follows, all from one sample in a study of blood T cell repertoires in COVID-19. TCRdb keeps only in-frame clones here, not all; method: immunoSEQ multiplex PCR. The sample has 200,000 to 300,000 clones, more than 85% seen once. The sequencing input was peripheral blood. Receptor source: a woman in her sixties or seventies with COVID-19, enrolled during active disease. Both conserved end residues are part of each CDR3. Fields, in order: clone size, D gene, V gene, J gene, CDR3 protein, CDR3 DNA. D genes are given only for firm matches. Only some rows state a clone size, as once, few, many or a class for expanded clones.

NA,TRBD2,TRBV27,TRBJ2-3,CASSWSGTSDTDTQYF,TGTGCCAGCAGTTGGAGCGGGACTAGCGACACAGATACGCAGTATTTT
once,NA,TRBV12-1,TRBJ1-4,CASSPNSREKLFF,TGTGCCAGCAGCCCTAACTCGAGGGAAAAACTGTTTTTT
NA,TRBD1,TRBV24-1,TRBJ2-2,CATRADRGRTGELFF,TGTGCCACCCGGGCGGACAGGGGTCGTACCGGGGAGCTGTTTTTT
NA,TRBD2,TRBV14,TRBJ2-5,CASSQLAGFQETQYF,TGTGCCAGCAGCCAACTAGCGGGGTTCCAAGAGACCCAGTACTTC
few,NA,TRBV7-9,TRBJ2-7,CASSLQGNFDEQYF,TGTGCCAGCAGCTTACAGGGGAATTTCGACGAGCAGTACTTC
NA,TRBD2,TRBV27,TRBJ2-2,CASSPLQREGRNTGELFF,TGTGCCAGCAGCCCCTTGCAGCGGGAGGGCCGGAACACCGGGGAGCTGTTTTTT
NA,TRBD1,TRBV27,TRBJ1-4,CASRVRQGANEKLFF,TGTGCCAGCAGGGTACGACAGGGGGCTAATGAAAAACTGTTTTTT
NA,NA,TRBV19,TRBJ2-2,CASTPGWTTNTGELFF,TGTGCCAGTACCCCTGGTTGGACAACGAACACCGGGGAGCTGTTTTTT
NA,TRBD1,TRBV3-1/TRBV3-2,TRBJ2-1,CASSLTGTAPRNEQFF,TGTGCCAGCAGCTTAACCGGGACAGCCCCTCGCAATGAGCAGTTCTTC
NA,NA,TRBV15,TRBJ2-1,CATSRDRASVLEQFF,TGTGCCACCAGCAGAGATCGCGCAAGCGTCCTTGAGCAGTTCTTC
NA,TRBD1,TRBV5-6,TRBJ2-5,CASSLYYGTGGETQYF,TGTGCCAGCAGCTTGTATTACGGGACAGGGGGGGAGACCCAGTACTTC
NA,NA,TRBV14,TRBJ2-3,CATRAWGRTSTDTQYF,TGTGCCACCAGGGCGTGGGGGAGGACTAGCACAGATACGCAGTATTTT
NA,NA,TRBV5-4,TRBJ2-6,CASSGGQFSGANVLTF,TGTGCCAGCAGCGGAGGACAGTTCTCTGGGGCCAACGTCCTGACTTTC
NA,NA,TRBV5-1,TRBJ1-1,CASSLDRAVDTEAFF,TGCGCCAGCAGCTTGGACAGGGCTGTGGACACTGAAGCTTTCTTT
NA,NA,TRBV5-1,TRBJ2-7,CASSSAPREISHEQYF,TGCGCCAGCAGCTCCGCCCCCAGGGAAATTAGCCACGAGCAGTACTTC
NA,NA,TRBV6-1,TRBJ1-6,CASSESFTASSYNSPLHF,TGTGCCAGCAGTGAGAGCTTTACGGCTAGCTCCTATAATTCACCCCTCCACTTT
once,TRBD2,TRBV14,TRBJ2-3,CASSKNPGGRSPDTQYF,TGTGCCAGCAGCAAAAACCCGGGCGGGAGGTCCCCAGATACGCAGTATTTT
NA,NA,TRBV7-9,TRBJ2-1,CASSFRQATNEQFF,TGTGCCAGCAGCTTTAGGCAGGCGACCAATGAGCAGTTCTTC
NA,TRBD1,TRBV5-5,TRBJ1-4,CASGQGAPTNEKLFF,TGTGCCAGCGGGCAGGGGGCTCCAACTAATGAAAAACTGTTTTTT
once,NA,TRBV5-1,TRBJ1-5,CASSFSRGQPQHF,TGCGCCAGCAGCTTTAGCAGGGGCCAGCCCCAGCATTTT
NA,NA,TRBV18,TRBJ2-5,CASSQYSQETQYF,TGTGCCAGCTCACAATATTCCCAAGAGACCCAGTACTTC
once,TRBD2,TRBV6-4,TRBJ2-3,CASSDGTSLGTQYF,TGTGCCAGCAGTGACGGGACTAGTCTCGGTACGCAGTATTTT
once,TRBD1,TRBV5-6,TRBJ1-5,CASSLRPIGTGNQPQHF,TGTGCCAGCAGCCTCAGGCCCATTGGGACAGGGAATCAGCCCCAGCATTTT
NA,TRBD1,TRBV9,TRBJ1-3,CASSVEGQYSGNTIYF,TGTGCCAGCAGCGTAGAGGGACAGTACTCTGGAAACACCATATATTTT
NA,TRBD1,TRBV18,TRBJ1-3,CASSPETGPGNTIYF,TGTGCCAGCTCACCAGAGACAGGGCCTGGAAACACCATATATTTT